This T cell receptor (beta chain) was retrieved from a study of response to subunit inactivated influenza vaccine. The V end was cut by 8 bases, the J end by 0 bases, with 14 bases between. This CDR3 has 15 amino acids. Germline V gene data show CDR1 as MDHEN and CDR2 as SYDVKM. Points on this clonotype: Its antigen is unknown.

TCRdb used MiXCR to reprocess the RT-PCR reads, holding one entry per CDR3 protein. The data contain 550,000 to 650,000 distinct CDR3 sequences, 12% of them seen just once; the ten biggest clones take up roughly 10%. The study, taken as a whole, reports: Researchers suggested that each seasonal influenza vaccination recruits few new T cells.

The sequence was collected from a man in his fifties or sixties who received an inactivated influenza vaccine. The genes are TRBV28 and TRBJ1-3; no firm D call. The specimen comprised PBMCs from blood, sampled on the day of vaccination. As DNA, the CDR3 is TGTGCCAGCGGGGTCGGAAGGCTCTCTGGAAACACCATATATTTT. It translates to CASGVGRLSGNTIYF.